These T cell receptor beta chains were read from a single sample in a study of shared clonotypes between healthy human individuals. TCRdb's copy holds only in-frame clones and misses some; the assay was immunoSEQ multiplex PCR. The sample consists of 2 million to 2.5 million clones, over 85% of them appearing once. The specimen sequenced was naive CD4+ T cells from PBMCs. The receptors here all came from a man aged 18 to 30 in good health. Some clones in this sample may be carry-over from other donors' samples. The CDR3 runs from the conserved cysteine through the conserved F or W. The order of the fields is J gene, D gene, clone size, V gene, CDR3 DNA, CDR3 protein. The D gene is left open where the match is weak. The size field is filled for only some rows; it gives once, few, many or a size class.

J: TRBJ1-3
D: -
size: -
V: TRBV20-1
DNA: TGCAGTGCTACTTCTGGAAACACCATATATTTT
CDR3: CSATSGNTIYF

J: TRBJ2-3
D: -
size: -
V: TRBV2
DNA: TGTGCCACCCGGAGGGGCAGACCCTATAGCACAGATACGCAGTATTTT
CDR3: CATRRGRPYSTDTQYF

J: TRBJ1-5
D: -
size: -
V: TRBV11-2
DNA: TGTGCCAGCAGCTTCAAACAGCTGTATAGCAATCAGCCCCAGCATTTT
CDR3: CASSFKQLYSNQPQHF

J: TRBJ2-3
D: -
size: few
V: TRBV7-8
DNA: TGTGCCAGCAGCTTAGTGCTACGCCCAGATACGCAGTATTTT
CDR3: CASSLVLRPDTQYF

J: TRBJ2-1
D: TRBD2
size: -
V: TRBV5-4
DNA: TGTGCCAGCAGCGAATCGGGAGGGGCAAATGAGCAGTTCTTC
CDR3: CASSESGGANEQFF

J: TRBJ1-1
D: -
size: -
V: TRBV27
DNA: TGTGCCAGCAGTTTATCGCCCGGGACACCGGGCCTCTTT
CDR3: CASSLSPGTPGLF

J: TRBJ1-4
D: -
size: -
V: TRBV29-1
DNA: TGCAGTATACCCGGGGCCGGGGGTGAAAAACTGTTTTTT
CDR3: CSIPGAGGEKLFF

J: TRBJ2-1
D: TRBD1
size: -
V: TRBV9
DNA: TGTGCCAGCAGCGTAGGCAGGGGGCGTGTGGGTGAGCAGTTCTTC
CDR3: CASSVGRGRVGEQFF

J: TRBJ1-4
D: -
size: -
V: TRBV5-1
DNA: TGCGCCAGCAGCACCGGTACAGGGCGGGAAAAACTGTTTTTT
CDR3: CASSTGTGREKLFF

J: TRBJ2-2
D: -
size: -
V: TRBV6-1
DNA: TGTGCCAGCAGTCCTCTCTTGAACCACGGGGGGGAGCTGTTTTTT
CDR3: CASSPLLNHGGELFF

J: TRBJ2-3
D: TRBD2
size: -
V: TRBV10-1
DNA: TGCGCCAGCAGTGATTTTCGTCTAGCGGAACCCAAAGGTAGCACAGATACGCAGTATTTT
CDR3: CASSDFRLAEPKGSTDTQYF

J: TRBJ1-3
D: TRBD1
size: -
V: TRBV6-9
DNA: TGTGCCAGCATGACCGAGACAGGGAATGGAAACACCATATATTTT
CDR3: CASMTETGNGNTIYF

J: TRBJ1-2
D: -
size: -
V: TRBV28
DNA: TGTGCCAGCAGTCTCATCTCCCCCGGGACCAGAGGAGGCTACACCTTC
CDR3: CASSLISPGTRGGYTF

J: TRBJ2-2
D: TRBD2
size: -
V: TRBV28
DNA: TGTGCCAGCAGTCCCCACACTAGCGGTTCGAACACCGGGGAGCTGTTTTTT
CDR3: CASSPHTSGSNTGELFF

J: TRBJ2-1
D: TRBD2
size: -
V: TRBV7-3
DNA: TGTGCCAGCAGCTTAATGAGCGGGAGGGACAATGAGCAGTTCTTC
CDR3: CASSLMSGRDNEQFF

J: TRBJ2-5
D: -
size: -
V: TRBV5-1
DNA: TGCGCCAGCAGCCTAGTGGTTGATGAGACCCAGTACTTC
CDR3: CASSLVVDETQYF

J: TRBJ1-2
D: -
size: -
V: TRBV27
DNA: TGTGCCAGCAGTTCCCTGGGCAGAGCTAACTATGGCTACACCTTC
CDR3: CASSSLGRANYGYTF

J: TRBJ2-7
D: -
size: -
V: TRBV28
DNA: TGTGCCAGCAGTCCCACCGGGACTGCTTACACCTACGAGCAGTACTTC
CDR3: CASSPTGTAYTYEQYF

J: TRBJ2-1
D: -
size: -
V: TRBV14
DNA: TGTGCCAGCAGCCAAAGGCAGGGGAGGTGGAACAATGAGCAGTTCTTC
CDR3: CASSQRQGRWNNEQFF

J: TRBJ1-1
D: TRBD1
size: -
V: TRBV29-1
DNA: TGCAGCGTTGAAGTAGCAGGGGGGATGACTGAAGCTTTCTTT
CDR3: CSVEVAGGMTEAFF

J: TRBJ1-4
D: -
size: -
V: TRBV15
DNA: TGTGCCACCAGCAGATCGCGACCCGGAGCTAATGAAAAACTGTTTTTT
CDR3: CATSRSRPGANEKLFF

J: TRBJ2-7
D: TRBD2
size: -
V: TRBV5-1
DNA: TGCGCCAGCAGCCGGGGAGGGTTCCCGTACGAGCAGTACTTC
CDR3: CASSRGGFPYEQYF

J: TRBJ1-2
D: -
size: -
V: TRBV18
DNA: TGTGCCAGCTCCCCTGACCAGACAGCTAACTATGGCTACACCTTC
CDR3: CASSPDQTANYGYTF

J: TRBJ2-3
D: -
size: -
V: TRBV29-1
DNA: TGCAGCGTTGCCCTAGGACCTAACACAGATACGCAGTATTTT
CDR3: CSVALGPNTDTQYF

J: TRBJ1-1
D: -
size: -
V: TRBV9
DNA: TGTGCCAGCAAGCGGGCACCTATGAACACTGAAGCTTTCTTT
CDR3: CASKRAPMNTEAFF

J: TRBJ2-1
D: -
size: -
V: TRBV5-4
DNA: TGTGCCAGCAGCTCCGAGGGCCTAGCCTACAATGAGCAGTTCTTC
CDR3: CASSSEGLAYNEQFF

J: TRBJ2-3
D: TRBD2
size: -
V: TRBV5-1
DNA: TGCGCCAGCAGCTCCGGGGGGGGCGCAGATACGCAGTATTTT
CDR3: CASSSGGGADTQYF

J: TRBJ1-5
D: -
size: -
V: TRBV27
DNA: TGTGCCAGCAGTTTATTGGGGGTCGGGCAGCCCCAGCATTTT
CDR3: CASSLLGVGQPQHF

J: TRBJ1-5
D: -
size: few
V: TRBV15
DNA: TGTGCCACCAGCAGAGAGAGACAGTTTACCAATCAGCCCCAGCATTTT
CDR3: CATSRERQFTNQPQHF

J: TRBJ1-4
D: -
size: -
V: TRBV25-1
DNA: TGTGCCAGCAGTGAATTGGGCACAACTAATGAAAAACTGTTTTTT
CDR3: CASSELGTTNEKLFF

J: TRBJ1-5
D: -
size: -
V: TRBV27
DNA: TGTGCCAGCAGTTCGGGTCTTAGGGGCAATCAGCCCCAGCATTTT
CDR3: CASSSGLRGNQPQHF

J: TRBJ2-2
D: TRBD2
size: -
V: TRBV5-1
DNA: TGCGCCAGCAGGGTTAGCGGGAGGGCCTTCGGCGGGGAGCTGTTTTTT
CDR3: CASRVSGRAFGGELFF

J: TRBJ2-7
D: TRBD2
size: once
V: TRBV5-5
DNA: TGTGCCAGCAGCCCCCGGACTAGCGGAAACCCCTACGAGCAGTACTTC
CDR3: CASSPRTSGNPYEQYF

J: TRBJ2-3
D: -
size: -
V: TRBV5-1
DNA: TGCGCCAGCAGCTTGGCACCCGTTGGAGATACGCAGTATTTT
CDR3: CASSLAPVGDTQYF

J: TRBJ2-5
D: -
size: -
V: TRBV5-1
DNA: TGCGCCAGCAGCTTGGAGGGCCTCGGGGAGACCCAGTACTTC
CDR3: CASSLEGLGETQYF

J: TRBJ2-7
D: -
size: -
V: TRBV27
DNA: TGTGCCAGCAGCCGGGGTGGAGGGGCCTACGAGCAGTACTTC
CDR3: CASSRGGGAYEQYF

J: TRBJ1-3
D: TRBD1
size: -
V: TRBV5-4
DNA: TGTGCCAGCAGCGCGACAGGGGATTCTGGAAACACCATATATTTT
CDR3: CASSATGDSGNTIYF

J: TRBJ1-4
D: TRBD1
size: -
V: TRBV18
DNA: TGTGCCAGCTCACAGGGGGCAGGAGAAAAACTGTTTTTT
CDR3: CASSQGAGEKLFF

J: TRBJ1-6
D: -
size: -
V: TRBV2
DNA: TGTGCCAGCAGGGACTCCGGGAGCTCCTATAATTCACCCCTCCACTTT
CDR3: CASRDSGSSYNSPLHF

J: TRBJ2-3
D: TRBD1
size: -
V: TRBV5-1
DNA: TGCGCCAGCAGCTCTTCCGCTGGACAGGGGTTGGCAGATACGCAGTATTTT
CDR3: CASSSSAGQGLADTQYF

J: TRBJ2-1
D: TRBD2
size: -
V: TRBV7-3
DNA: TGTGCCAGCAGCCCCCCGGGACTAGCGGGAGTCGTTGAGCAGTTCTTC
CDR3: CASSPPGLAGVVEQFF